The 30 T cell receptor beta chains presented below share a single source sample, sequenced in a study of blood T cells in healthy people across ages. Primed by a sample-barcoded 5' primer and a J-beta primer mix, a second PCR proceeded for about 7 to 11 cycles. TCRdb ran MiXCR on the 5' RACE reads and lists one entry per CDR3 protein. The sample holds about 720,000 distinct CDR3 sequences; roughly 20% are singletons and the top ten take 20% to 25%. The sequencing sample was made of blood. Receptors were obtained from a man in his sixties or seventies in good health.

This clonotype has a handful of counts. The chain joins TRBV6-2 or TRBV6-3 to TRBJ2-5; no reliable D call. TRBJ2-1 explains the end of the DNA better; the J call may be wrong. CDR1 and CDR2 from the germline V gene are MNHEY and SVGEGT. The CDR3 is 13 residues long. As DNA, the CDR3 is TGTGCCAGCAGTTATCGAGCGTGGGATGAGCAGTTCTTC. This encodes CASSYRAWDEQFF.

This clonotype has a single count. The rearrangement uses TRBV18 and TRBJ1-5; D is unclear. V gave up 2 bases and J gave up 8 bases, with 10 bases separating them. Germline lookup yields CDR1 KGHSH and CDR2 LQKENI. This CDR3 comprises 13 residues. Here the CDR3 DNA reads TGTGCCAGCTCACCAGGGCAAGAGAAGCCCCAGCATTTT. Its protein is CASSPGQEKPQHF. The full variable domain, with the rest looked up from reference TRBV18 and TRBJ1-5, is NAGVMQNPRHLVRRRGQEARLRCSPMKGHSHVYWYRQLPEEGLKFMVYLQKENIIDESGMPKERFSAEFPKEGPSILRIQQVVRGDSAAYFCASSPGQEKPQHFGDGTRLSIL.

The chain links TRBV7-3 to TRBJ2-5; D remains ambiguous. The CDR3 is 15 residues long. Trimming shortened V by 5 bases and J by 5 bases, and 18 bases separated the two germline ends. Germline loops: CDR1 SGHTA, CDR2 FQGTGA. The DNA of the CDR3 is TGTGCCAGCAGCCCTAGAGTTGGTTCTACTGAGACCCAGTACTTC. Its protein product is CASSPRVGSTETQYF.

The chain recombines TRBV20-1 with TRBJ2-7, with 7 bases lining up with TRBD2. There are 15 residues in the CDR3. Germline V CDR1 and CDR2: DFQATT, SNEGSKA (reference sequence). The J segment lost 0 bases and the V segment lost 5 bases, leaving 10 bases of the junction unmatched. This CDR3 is CSALNGLAASYEQYF. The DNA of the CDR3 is TGCAGTGCTCTCAATGGGCTAGCGGCCTCCTACGAGCAGTACTTC.

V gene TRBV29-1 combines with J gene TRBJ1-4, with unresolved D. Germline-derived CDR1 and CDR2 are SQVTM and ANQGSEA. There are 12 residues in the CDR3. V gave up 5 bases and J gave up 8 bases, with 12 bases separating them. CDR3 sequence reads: CSVSGLGEKLFF. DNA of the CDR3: TGCAGCGTTTCAGGTCTTGGGGAAAAACTGTTTTTT.

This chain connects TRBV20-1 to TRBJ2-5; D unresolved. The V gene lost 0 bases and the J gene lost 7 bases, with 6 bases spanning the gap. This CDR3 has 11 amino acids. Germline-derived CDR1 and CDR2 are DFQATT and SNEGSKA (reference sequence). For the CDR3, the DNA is TGCAGTGCTAGAGAAGATACGACCCAGTACTTC. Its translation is CSAREDTTQYF.

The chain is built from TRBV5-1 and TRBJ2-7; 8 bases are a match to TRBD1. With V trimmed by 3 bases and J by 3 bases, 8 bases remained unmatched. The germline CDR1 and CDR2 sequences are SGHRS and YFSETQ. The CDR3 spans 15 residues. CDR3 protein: CASSSGTGSYYEQYF. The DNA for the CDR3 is TGCGCCAGCAGCTCGGGGACAGGTTCGTACTACGAGCAGTACTTC.

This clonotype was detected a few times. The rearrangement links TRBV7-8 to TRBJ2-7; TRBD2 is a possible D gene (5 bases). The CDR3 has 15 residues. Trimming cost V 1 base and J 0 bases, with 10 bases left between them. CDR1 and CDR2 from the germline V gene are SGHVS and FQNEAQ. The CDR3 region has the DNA TGTGCCAGCAGCTTAGGCCAGCGGAACTCCTACGAGCAGTACTTC. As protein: CASSLGQRNSYEQYF. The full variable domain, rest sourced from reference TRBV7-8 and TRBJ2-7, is GAGVSQSPRYKVAKRGQDVALRCDPISGHVSLFWYQQALGQGPEFLTYFQNEAQLDKSGLPSDRFFAERPEGSVSTLKIQRTQQEDSAVYLCASSLGQRNSYEQYFGPGTRLTVT.

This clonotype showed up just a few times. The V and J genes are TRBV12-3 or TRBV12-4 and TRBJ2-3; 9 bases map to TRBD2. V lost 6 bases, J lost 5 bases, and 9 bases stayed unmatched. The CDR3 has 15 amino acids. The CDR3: CASSLSGRTGDTQYF. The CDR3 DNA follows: TGTGCCAGCAGCTTAAGCGGGAGGACCGGAGATACGCAGTATTTT.

CDR3: CASMRQESSYEQYV. The CDR3 bases are TGTGCCAGCATGCGACAGGAGAGCTCCTACGAGCAGTACGTC. The genes are TRBV2 and TRBJ2-7; possible D gene TRBD1, 6 bases. Germline values: CDR1 SNHLY, CDR2 FYNNEI. The V and J ends lost 7 bases and 0 bases respectively, with 13 bases between them. This CDR3 has 14 residues.

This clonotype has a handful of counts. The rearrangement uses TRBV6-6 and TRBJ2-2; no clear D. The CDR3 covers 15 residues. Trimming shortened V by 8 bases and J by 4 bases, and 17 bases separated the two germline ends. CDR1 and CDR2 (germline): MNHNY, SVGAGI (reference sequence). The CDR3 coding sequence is TGTGCCAGCTCCGTTACTCGATCTGGCACCGGGGAGCTGTTTTTT. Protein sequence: CASSVTRSGTGELFF.

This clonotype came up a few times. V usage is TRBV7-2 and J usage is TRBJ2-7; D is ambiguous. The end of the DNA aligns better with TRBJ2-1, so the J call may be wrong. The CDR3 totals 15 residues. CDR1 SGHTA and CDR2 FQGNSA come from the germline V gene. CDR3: CASSLPPPTGIEQFF. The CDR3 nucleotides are TGTGCCAGCAGCTTACCCCCACCTACGGGCATTGAGCAGTTCTTC.

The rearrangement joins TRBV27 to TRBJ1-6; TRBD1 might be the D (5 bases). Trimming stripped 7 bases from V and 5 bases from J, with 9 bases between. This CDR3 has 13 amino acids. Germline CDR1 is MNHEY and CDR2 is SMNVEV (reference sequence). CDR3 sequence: CASTDSHNSPLHF. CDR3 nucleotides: TGTGCCAGCACCGACAGTCATAATTCACCCCTCCACTTT.

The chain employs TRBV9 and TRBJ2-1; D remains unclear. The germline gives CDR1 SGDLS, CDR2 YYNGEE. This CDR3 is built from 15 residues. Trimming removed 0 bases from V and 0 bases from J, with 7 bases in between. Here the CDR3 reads CASSVGADSYNEQFF. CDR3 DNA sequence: TGTGCCAGCAGCGTAGGGGCGGACTCCTACAATGAGCAGTTCTTC.

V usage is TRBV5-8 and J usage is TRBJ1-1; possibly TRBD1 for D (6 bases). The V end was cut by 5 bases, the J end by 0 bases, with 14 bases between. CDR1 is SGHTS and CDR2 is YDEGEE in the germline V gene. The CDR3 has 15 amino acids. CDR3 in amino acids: CASSSIGGLNTEAFF. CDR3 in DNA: TGTGCCAGCAGTTCCATAGGGGGATTGAACACTGAAGCTTTCTTT.

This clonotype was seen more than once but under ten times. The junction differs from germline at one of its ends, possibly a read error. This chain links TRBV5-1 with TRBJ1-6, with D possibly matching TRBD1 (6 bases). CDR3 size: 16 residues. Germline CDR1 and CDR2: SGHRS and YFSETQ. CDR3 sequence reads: CASRSGGDSYNSPLHF. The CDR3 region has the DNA TGCGCCAGCAGATCTGGGGGCGACTCCTATAATTCACCCCTCCATTTT.

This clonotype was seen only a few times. The CDR3 protein is CASSLVLGAGGYTF. DNA of the CDR3: TGCGCCAGCAGCCTCGTTTTGGGGGCAGGGGGCTACACCTTC. The chain is built from TRBV5-1 and TRBJ1-2; perhaps TRBD1 as D (6 bases). Germline V lookup: CDR1 SGHRS, CDR2 YFSETQ. The V end lost 4 bases, the J end lost 8 bases, and 18 bases lay between the germline ends. This CDR3 has 14 residues.

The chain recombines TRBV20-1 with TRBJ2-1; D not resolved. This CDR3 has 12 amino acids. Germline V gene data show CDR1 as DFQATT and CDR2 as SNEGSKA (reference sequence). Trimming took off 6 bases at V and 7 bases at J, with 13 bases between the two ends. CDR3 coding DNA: TGCAGTGCAGACAAGGGTCGGAATGAGCAGTTCTTC. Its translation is CSADKGRNEQFF.

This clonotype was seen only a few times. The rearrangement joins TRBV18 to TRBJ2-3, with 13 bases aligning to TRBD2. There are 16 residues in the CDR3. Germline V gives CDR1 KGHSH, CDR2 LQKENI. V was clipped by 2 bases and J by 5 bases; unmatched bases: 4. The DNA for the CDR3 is TGTGCCAGCTCACCAGGGACTAGCGGGACAGGAGATACGCAGTATTTT. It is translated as CASSPGTSGTGDTQYF.

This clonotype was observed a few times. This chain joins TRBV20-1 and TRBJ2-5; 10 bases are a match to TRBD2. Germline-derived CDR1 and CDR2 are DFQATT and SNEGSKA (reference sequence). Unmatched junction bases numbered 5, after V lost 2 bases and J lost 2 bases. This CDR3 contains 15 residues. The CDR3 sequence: CSARRASGRQETQYF. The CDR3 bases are TGCAGTGCTAGACGGGCTAGCGGGAGACAAGAGACCCAGTACTTC.

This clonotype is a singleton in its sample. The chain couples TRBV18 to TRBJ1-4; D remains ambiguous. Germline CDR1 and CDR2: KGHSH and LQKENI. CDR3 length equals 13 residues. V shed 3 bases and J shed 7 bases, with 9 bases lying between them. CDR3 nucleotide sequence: TGTGCCAGCTCACCGGGCGACGGTGAAAAACTGTTTTTT. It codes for CASSPGDGEKLFF. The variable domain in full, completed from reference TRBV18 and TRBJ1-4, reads NAGVMQNPRHLVRRRGQEARLRCSPMKGHSHVYWYRQLPEEGLKFMVYLQKENIIDESGMPKERFSAEFPKEGPSILRIQQVVRGDSAAYFCASSPGDGEKLFFGSGTQLSVL.

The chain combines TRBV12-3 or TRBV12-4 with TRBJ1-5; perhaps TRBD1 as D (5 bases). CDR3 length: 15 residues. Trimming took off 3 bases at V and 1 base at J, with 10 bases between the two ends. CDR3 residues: CASSFRVGSNQPQHF. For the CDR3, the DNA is TGTGCCAGCAGTTTCAGGGTTGGAAGCAATCAGCCCCAGCATTTT.

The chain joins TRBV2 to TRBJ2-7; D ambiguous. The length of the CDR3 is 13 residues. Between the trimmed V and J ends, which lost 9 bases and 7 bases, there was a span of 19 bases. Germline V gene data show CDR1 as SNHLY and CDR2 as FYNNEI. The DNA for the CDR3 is TGTGCCAGATCCCCGCTGGGCGAAGGGGAGCAGTACTTC. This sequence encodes CARSPLGEGEQYF.

The CDR3 loop is CSALGEGLYEQFF. DNA of the CDR3: TGCAGTGCCCTGGGGGAGGGCCTCTATGAGCAGTTCTTC. The chain is built from TRBV20-1 and TRBJ2-1, with TRBD2 identical over 7 bases. In germline, CDR1 is DFQATT, CDR2 SNEGSKA (reference sequence). J gave up 8 bases and V 6 bases, and 10 bases lay outside the gene matches. This CDR3 spans 13 amino acids.

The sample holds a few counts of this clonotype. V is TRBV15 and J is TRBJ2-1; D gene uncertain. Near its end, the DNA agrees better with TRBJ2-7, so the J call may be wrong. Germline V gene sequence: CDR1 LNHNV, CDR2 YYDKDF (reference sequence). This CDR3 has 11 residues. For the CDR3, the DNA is TGTGCCACCAGCAGAGCCGAAGAGCAGTACTTC. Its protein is CATSRAEEQYF.

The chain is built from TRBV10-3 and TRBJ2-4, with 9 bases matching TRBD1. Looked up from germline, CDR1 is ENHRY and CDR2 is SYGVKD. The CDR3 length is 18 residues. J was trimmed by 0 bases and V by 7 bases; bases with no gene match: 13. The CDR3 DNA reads TGTGCCATCAAGGCGGGACAGGGAACTCCCGGAGCCAAAAACATTCAGTACTTC. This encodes CAIKAGQGTPGAKNIQYF.

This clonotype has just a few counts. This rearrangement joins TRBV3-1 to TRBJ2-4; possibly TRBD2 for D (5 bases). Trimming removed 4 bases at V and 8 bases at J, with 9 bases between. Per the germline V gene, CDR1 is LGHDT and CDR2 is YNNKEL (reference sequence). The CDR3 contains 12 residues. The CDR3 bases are TGTGCCAGCAGCCCCACTAGGGACATTCAGTACTTC. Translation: CASSPTRDIQYF. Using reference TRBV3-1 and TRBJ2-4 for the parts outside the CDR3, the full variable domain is DTAVSQTPKYLVTQMGNDKSIKCEQNLGHDTMYWYKQDSKKFLKIMFSYNNKELIINETVPNRFSPKSPDKAHLNLHINSLELGDSAVYFCASSPTRDIQYFGAGTRLSVL.

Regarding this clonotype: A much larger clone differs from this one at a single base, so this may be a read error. CDR3 in amino acids: CASSLQPKEYNEQLF. The CDR3 DNA reads as TGTGCCAGCAGCTTACAGCCGAAGGAGTACAATGAGCAGCTCTTC. This sequence joins TRBV7-6 and TRBJ2-1; no reliable D call. CDR1 SGHVS and CDR2 FNYEAQ come from the germline V gene. The CDR3 sequence is 15 residues long.

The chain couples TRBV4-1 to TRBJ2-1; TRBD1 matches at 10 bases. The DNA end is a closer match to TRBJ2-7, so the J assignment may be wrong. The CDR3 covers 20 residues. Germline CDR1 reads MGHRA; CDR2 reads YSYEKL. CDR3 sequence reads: CASSPKAQPGRDRGPYEQYV. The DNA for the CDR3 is TGCGCCAGCAGCCCAAAGGCCCAACCGGGTCGGGACAGGGGACCTTACGAGCAGTACGTC.

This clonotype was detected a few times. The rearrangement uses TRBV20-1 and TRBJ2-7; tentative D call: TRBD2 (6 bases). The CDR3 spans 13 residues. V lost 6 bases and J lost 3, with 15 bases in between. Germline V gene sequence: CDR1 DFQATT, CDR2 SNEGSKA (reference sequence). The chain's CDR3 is CSATRAGRYEQYF. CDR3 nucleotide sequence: TGCAGTGCAACACGGGCGGGGCGCTACGAGCAGTACTTC.